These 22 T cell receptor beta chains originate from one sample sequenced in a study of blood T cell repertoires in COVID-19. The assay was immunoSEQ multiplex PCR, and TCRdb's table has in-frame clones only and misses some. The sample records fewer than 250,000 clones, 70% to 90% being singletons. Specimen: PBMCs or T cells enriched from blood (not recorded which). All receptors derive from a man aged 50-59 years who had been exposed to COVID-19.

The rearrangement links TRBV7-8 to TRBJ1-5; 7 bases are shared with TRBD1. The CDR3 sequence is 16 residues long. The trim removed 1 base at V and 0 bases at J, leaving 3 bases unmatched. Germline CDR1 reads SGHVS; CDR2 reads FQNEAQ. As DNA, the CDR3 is TGTGCCAGCAGCTTAGACAGGGGTTATAGCAATCAGCCCCAGCATTTT. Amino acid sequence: CASSLDRGYSNQPQHF. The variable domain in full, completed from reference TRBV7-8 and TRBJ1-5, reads GAGVSQSPRYKVAKRGQDVALRCDPISGHVSLFWYQQALGQGPEFLTYFQNEAQLDKSGLPSDRFFAERPEGSVSTLKIQRTQQEDSAVYLCASSLDRGYSNQPQHFGDGTRLSIL.

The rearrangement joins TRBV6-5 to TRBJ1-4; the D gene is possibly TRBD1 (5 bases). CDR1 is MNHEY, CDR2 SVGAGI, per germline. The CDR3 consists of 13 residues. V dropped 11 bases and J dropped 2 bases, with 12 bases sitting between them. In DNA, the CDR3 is TGTGCCGGTTCAGGGTGGACTAATGAAAAACTGTTTTTT. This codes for CAGSGWTNEKLFF.

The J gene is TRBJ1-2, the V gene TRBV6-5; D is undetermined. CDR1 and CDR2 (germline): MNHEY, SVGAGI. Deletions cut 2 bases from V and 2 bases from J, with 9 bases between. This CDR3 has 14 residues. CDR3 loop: CASSYAHRNYGYTF. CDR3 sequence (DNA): TGTGCCAGCAGTTACGCTCACAGAAACTATGGCTACACCTTC.

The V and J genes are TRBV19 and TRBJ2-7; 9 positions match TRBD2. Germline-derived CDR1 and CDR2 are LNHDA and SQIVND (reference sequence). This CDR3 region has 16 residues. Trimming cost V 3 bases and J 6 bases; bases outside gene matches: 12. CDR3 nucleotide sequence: TGTGCCAGTAGTATTTACTCCGGGACTAGCCTCTCCGAGCAGTACTTC. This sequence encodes CASSIYSGTSLSEQYF.

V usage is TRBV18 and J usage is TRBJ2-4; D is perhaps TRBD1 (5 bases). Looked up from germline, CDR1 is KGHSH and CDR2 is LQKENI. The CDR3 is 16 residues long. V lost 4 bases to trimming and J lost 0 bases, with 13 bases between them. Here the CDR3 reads CASSHEQALAKNIQYF. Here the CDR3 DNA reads TGTGCCAGCTCACACGAACAGGCCCTAGCCAAAAACATTCAGTACTTC.

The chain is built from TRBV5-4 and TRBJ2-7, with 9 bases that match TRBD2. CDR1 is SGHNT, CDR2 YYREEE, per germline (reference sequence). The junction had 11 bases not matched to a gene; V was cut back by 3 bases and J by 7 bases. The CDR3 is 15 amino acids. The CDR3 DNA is TGTGCCAGCAGCTCGGGGGTACGACTAGCGGAGGAGCAGTACTTC. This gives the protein CASSSGVRLAEEQYF.

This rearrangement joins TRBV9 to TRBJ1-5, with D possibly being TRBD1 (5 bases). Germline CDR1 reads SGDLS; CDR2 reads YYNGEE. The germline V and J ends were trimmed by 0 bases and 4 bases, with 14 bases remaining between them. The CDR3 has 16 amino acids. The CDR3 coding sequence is TGTGCCAGCAGCGTAGATTCCAGGGCGCGGAATCAGCCCCAGCATTTT. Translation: CASSVDSRARNQPQHF.

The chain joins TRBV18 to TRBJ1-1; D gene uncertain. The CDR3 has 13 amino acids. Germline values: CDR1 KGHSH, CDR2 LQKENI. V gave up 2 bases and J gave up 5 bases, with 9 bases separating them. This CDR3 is CASSPNERTEAFF. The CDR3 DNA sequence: TGTGCCAGCTCACCAAACGAACGGACTGAAGCTTTCTTT.

CDR3 DNA sequence: TGTGCCAGCAGCCCCCTCGGGGTGGCTGGGGAGACCCAGTACTTC. Its protein product is CASSPLGVAGETQYF. The chain couples TRBV5-4 to TRBJ2-5; TRBD2 is a possible D gene (5 bases). Germline V gives CDR1 SGHNT, CDR2 YYREEE (reference sequence). The CDR3 totals 15 residues. Trimming cost V 4 bases and J 5 bases, with 18 bases left between them.

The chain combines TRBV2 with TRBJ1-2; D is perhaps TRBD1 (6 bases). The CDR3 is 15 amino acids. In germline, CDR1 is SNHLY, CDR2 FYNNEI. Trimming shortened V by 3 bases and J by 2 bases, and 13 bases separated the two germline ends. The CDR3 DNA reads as TGTGCCAGCAGTGATCCCGACAGGACAAACTATGGCTACACCTTC. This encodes CASSDPDRTNYGYTF.

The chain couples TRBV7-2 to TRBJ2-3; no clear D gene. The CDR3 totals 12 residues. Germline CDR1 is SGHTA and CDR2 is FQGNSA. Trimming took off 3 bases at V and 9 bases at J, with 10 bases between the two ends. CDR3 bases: TGTGCCAGCAGCTTGACTCCTACCACGCAGTATTTT. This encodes CASSLTPTTQYF. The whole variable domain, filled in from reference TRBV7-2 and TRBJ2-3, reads GAGVSQSPSNKVTEKGKDVELRCDPISGHTALYWYRQSLGQGLEFLIYFQGNSAPDKSGLPSDRFSAERTGGSVSTLTIQRTQQEDSAVYLCASSLTPTTQYFGPGTRLTVL.

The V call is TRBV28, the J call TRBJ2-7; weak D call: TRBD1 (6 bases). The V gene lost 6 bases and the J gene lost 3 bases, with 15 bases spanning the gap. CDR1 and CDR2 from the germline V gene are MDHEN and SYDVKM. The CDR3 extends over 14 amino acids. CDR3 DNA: TGTGCCAGCAGGCCAGGGGCTTTCTACTACGAGCAGTACGTC. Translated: CASRPGAFYYEQYV.

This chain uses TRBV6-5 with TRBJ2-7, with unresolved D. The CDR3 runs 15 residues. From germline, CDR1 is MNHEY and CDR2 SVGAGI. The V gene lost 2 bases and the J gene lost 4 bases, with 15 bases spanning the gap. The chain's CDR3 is CASSYGPEDLYEQYV. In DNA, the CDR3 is TGTGCCAGCAGTTACGGTCCAGAAGATTTATACGAGCAGTACGTC.

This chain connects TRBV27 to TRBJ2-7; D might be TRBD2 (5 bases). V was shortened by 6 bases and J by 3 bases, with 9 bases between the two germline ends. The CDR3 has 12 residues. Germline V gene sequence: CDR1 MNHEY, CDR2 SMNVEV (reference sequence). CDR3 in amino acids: CASRKEGYEQYF. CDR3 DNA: TGTGCCAGCAGAAAAGAGGGCTACGAGCAGTACTTC.

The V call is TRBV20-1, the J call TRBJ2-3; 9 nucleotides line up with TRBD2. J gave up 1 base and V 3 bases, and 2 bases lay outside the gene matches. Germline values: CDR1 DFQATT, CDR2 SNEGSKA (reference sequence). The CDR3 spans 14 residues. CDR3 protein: CSASVAGGTDTQYF. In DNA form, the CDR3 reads TGCAGTGCTAGTGTAGCGGGGGGCACAGATACGCAGTATTTT.

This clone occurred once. The CDR3 spells CASSFNNGFPGNTIYF. CDR3 in DNA: TGTGCCAGCAGCTTTAACAACGGGTTCCCTGGAAACACCATATATTTT. The V gene is TRBV5-6, the J gene TRBJ1-3; D gene ambiguous. Trimming took off 2 bases at V and 2 bases at J, with 14 bases between the two ends. CDR3 size: 16 residues. CDR1 and CDR2 from the germline V gene are SGHDT and YYEEEE.

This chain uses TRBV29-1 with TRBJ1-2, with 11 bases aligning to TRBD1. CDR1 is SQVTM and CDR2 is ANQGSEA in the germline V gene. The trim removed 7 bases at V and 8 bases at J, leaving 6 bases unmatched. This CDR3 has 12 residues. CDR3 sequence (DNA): TGCAGCGATGGGACAGGGGGACGAGGCTACACCTTC. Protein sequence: CSDGTGGRGYTF.

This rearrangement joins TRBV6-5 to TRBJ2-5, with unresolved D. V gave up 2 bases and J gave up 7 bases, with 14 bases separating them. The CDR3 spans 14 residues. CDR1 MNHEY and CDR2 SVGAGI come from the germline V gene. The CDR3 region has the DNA TGTGCCAGCAGTTACGGTCCGGGTTTAGTGACCCAGTACTTC. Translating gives CASSYGPGLVTQYF.

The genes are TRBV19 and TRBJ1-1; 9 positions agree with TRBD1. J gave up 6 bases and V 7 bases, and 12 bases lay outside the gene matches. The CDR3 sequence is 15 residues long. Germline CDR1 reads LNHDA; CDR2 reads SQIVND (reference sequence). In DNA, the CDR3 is TGTGCCAGTAACTCCCGGACAGGGGTAATCTCTGAAGCTTTCTTT. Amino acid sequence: CASNSRTGVISEAFF.

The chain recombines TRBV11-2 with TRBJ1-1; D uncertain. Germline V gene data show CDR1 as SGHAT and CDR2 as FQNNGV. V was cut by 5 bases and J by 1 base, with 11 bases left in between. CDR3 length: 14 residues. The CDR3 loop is CASSRRRGNTEAFF. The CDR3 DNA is TGTGCCAGCAGCAGACGACGAGGGAACACTGAAGCTTTCTTT.

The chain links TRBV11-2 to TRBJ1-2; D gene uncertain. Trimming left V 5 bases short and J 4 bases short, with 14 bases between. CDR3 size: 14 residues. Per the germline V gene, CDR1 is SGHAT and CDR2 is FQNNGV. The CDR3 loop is CASSLSSPIYGYTF. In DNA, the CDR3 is TGTGCCAGCAGCCTCTCGTCCCCTATCTATGGCTACACCTTC.

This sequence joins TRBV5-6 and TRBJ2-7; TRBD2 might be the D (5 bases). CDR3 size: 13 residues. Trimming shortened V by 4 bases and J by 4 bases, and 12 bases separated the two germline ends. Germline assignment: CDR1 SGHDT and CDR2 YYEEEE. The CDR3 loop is CASSRGGLYEQYF. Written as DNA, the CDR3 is TGTGCCAGCAGCCGTGGAGGACTGTACGAGCAGTACTTC.